This T cell receptor (beta chain) was obtained from a study of cytotoxic CD8 clonotypes in ibrutinib-treated CLL. Study information: Among patients, some 24 responded partially and 2 completely; 14 then stayed remitted and about 12 progressed after median around 68 months. The authors obtained response samples at a median of about 13 months of treatment, range 6 to 36.

T cells were sequenced at a targeted depth of 1 in 200,000 to 1 in 1 million. Profiled with immunoSEQ multiplex PCR; TCRdb holds only in-frame clones, not every one. The sample holds 250,000 or so clones, 60% to 75% seen once. The germline CDR1 and CDR2 sequences are SGHVS and FQNEAQ. Trimming shortened V by 5 bases and J by 0 bases, and 17 bases separated the two germline ends. CDR3 length equals 16 residues. Sample: PBMCs, taken after 24 months of ibrutinib treatment. This clonotype was obtained from a human donor with chronic lymphocytic leukemia. V usage is TRBV7-8 and J usage is TRBJ2-7, with D tentatively TRBD1 (6 bases). CDR3 in amino acids: CASSPRQDPSSYEQYF. The CDR3 DNA sequence: TGTGCCAGCAGCCCCAGACAGGACCCCAGCTCCTACGAGCAGTACTTC.